The table lists the clone carrying this T cell receptor (beta chain) with a few counts. No antigen is known for it. The V and J ends lost 0 bases and 0 bases respectively, with 9 bases between them. This CDR3 has 15 amino acids. The germline V gene encodes CDR1 LGHNA and CDR2 YSLEER. Treatment in this sample: oral pan-JAK inhibitor, 5-10 mg twice daily. Individuals with alopecia areata gave both lesional scalp punch biopsies and peripheral blood for collection. This sample was included in a study of CD8+ T cells in alopecia areata. Study-level points and caveats: Patients displayed less clarity in TCR sharing than mice, a finding possibly related to HLA. Expanded CD8+ clones among the top 100, as well as scalp clonality, were significantly decreased by tofacitinib.

Investigators isolated RNA and reverse transcribed it into cDNA to act as the sequencing template. The data were produced by immunoSEQ multiplex PCR, yet TCRdb's version contains in-frame clones alone and is incomplete. This sample has approximately 180,000 clones, with roughly 66% found just once. This clonotype was obtained from a human donor with alopecia areata. Sequenced here: CD4+ T cells sorted from blood, sampled at week 24, from a patient treated with tofacitinib. The chain links TRBV4-3 to TRBJ2-7; D not resolved. CDR3 in DNA: TGCGCCAGCAGCCAAGATTCGGTCCCCTCCTACGAGCAGTACTTC. It translates to CASSQDSVPSYEQYF.